This passage covers 4 T cell receptor beta chains from one sample sequenced in a study of T cells in Graves' hyperthyroidism and ophthalmopathy. The investigators amplified TCR beta CDR3 regions from RNA transcripts. The HTBI primer set drove a first-round RT-PCR of the TCR CDR3. TCRdb itself ran the multiplex PCR reads through MiXCR, one entry per CDR3 protein. Of fewer than 350,000 distinct CDR3 sequences listed, approximately 18% are singletons. Material: blood. The receptors stem from a woman in her 50s with Graves' hyperthyroidism.

This clonotype appeared many times. The J gene is TRBJ2-2, the V gene TRBV3-1, with TRBD1 identical over 12 bases. The germline gives CDR1 LGHDT, CDR2 YNNKEL (reference sequence). The CDR3 runs 18 residues. J lost 3 bases, V lost 1 base, and 6 bases had no gene match. CDR3 nucleotides: TGTGCCAGCAGCCAAGTAGGGACAGGGGGCCGATACACCGGGGAGCTGTTTTTT. Protein: CASSQVGTGGRYTGELFF.

The sample holds a few counts of this clonotype. The chain links TRBV7-9 to TRBJ1-4; D is ambiguous. The V end was cut by 5 bases, the J end by 3 bases, with 10 bases between. The germline gives CDR1 SEHNR, CDR2 FQNEAQ (reference sequence). The length of the CDR3 is 14 residues. The CDR3 is CASSQVVANEKLFF. The CDR3 DNA sequence: TGTGCCAGCAGCCAGGTGGTGGCTAATGAAAAACTGTTTTTT. The full variable domain, completed using reference TRBV7-9 and TRBJ1-4, is DTGVSQNPRHKITKRGQNVTFRCDPISEHNRLYWYRQTLGQGPEFLTYFQNEAQLEKSRLLSDRFSAERPKGSFSTLEIQRTEQGDSAMYLCASSQVVANEKLFFGSGTQLSVL.

This clonotype has more than one count but fewer than ten. The rearrangement uses TRBV10-2 and TRBJ2-1; D not resolved. The CDR3 loop spans 15 amino acids. Germline CDR1 reads WSHSY; CDR2 reads SAAADI. V was clipped by 8 bases and J by 1 base, with 15 bases between them. The CDR3 sequence is CASGSLRKSYNEQFF. The CDR3 DNA sequence: TGCGCCAGCGGATCCCTCAGAAAGTCCTACAATGAGCAGTTCTTC.

This chain connects TRBV2 to TRBJ2-2; D may be TRBD1 or TRBD2 (6 bases each). V was shortened by 8 bases and J by 3 bases, with 13 bases between the two germline ends. Germline assignment: CDR1 SNHLY and CDR2 FYNNEI. This CDR3 region has 14 residues. CDR3 bases: TGTGCCAGCGGTCGAGGGGGGTACACCGGGGAGCTGTTTTTT. Translated, it gives CASGRGGYTGELFF. The variable domain in full, with the rest retrieved from reference TRBV2 and TRBJ2-2, is EPEVTQTPSHQVTQMGQEVILRCVPISNHLYFYWYRQILGQKVEFLVSFYNNEISEKSEIFDDQFSVERPDGSNFTLKIRSTKLEDSAMYFCASGRGGYTGELFFGEGSRLTVL.